This TCR beta chain is from a study of PD-1 blockade in classical Hodgkin lymphoma. Broader study findings: Those achieving complete response showed baseline diversity like newly diagnosed patients.

Turning to this clone: No antigen is known for it.

CDR1 is MDHEN and CDR2 is SYDVKM in the germline V gene. Trimming removed 6 bases from V and 6 bases from J, with 12 bases in between. This CDR3 region has 12 residues. Measured with immunoSEQ multiplex PCR; TCRdb has only the in-frame clones, and not every one. The profile shows roughly 94,000 clones, under 95% of them singletons. The time point: cycle 4 day 1 (C4D1), after around six weeks of nivolumab. Every one of the patients relapsed after autologous stem cell transplantation (brentuximab vedotin exposure was variable). The chain is built from TRBV28 and TRBJ2-7, with D uncertain. This clonotype originated in a human donor with classical Hodgkin lymphoma. The source was peripheral blood mononuclear cells (PBMCs), collected before the fourth cycle of nivolumab. CDR3 nucleotides: TGTGCCAGCAGCCTGTGGGCGGTCGAGCAGTACTTC. Translation gives CASSLWAVEQYF.